The T cell receptor (beta chain) under discussion was sequenced for a study of T cell repertoires in cytomegalovirus infection. Whole-study context: Well-studied HLA-B-restricted CMV epitopes were used in the study alongside recently identified HLA-C-restricted ones. Public TCR beta signatures provided an indication of both CMV infection and a matching HLA type.

Whole-study results and caveats: HLA-C-restricted, CMV-specific TCR beta clonotypes were dominant ex vivo.

A note on this clonotype: The antigen remains unidentified.

Germline V gives CDR1 SNHLY, CDR2 FYNNEI. The CDR3 runs 16 residues. The ends were cut back, 1 base at V and 3 bases at J, with 12 bases in the middle. Using its own MiXCR run on the reads, TCRdb lists one record per CDR3 protein. Seen here are some 800,000 distinct CDR3 sequences, approximately 32% observed once, and the top ten hold 9.5% to 15%. The material sequenced was cultured CD8+ T cells from PBMCs, taken from culture after CMV antigen stimulation. The rearrangement joins TRBV2 to TRBJ2-2, with a possible D match to TRBD1 (6 bases). The source of this sequence is a human donor in good health (CMV status not recorded). Some clones in this sample may be carry-over from other donors' samples. The CDR3 region is CASSEGPGAHTGELFF. As DNA, the CDR3 is TGTGCCAGCAGTGAAGGGCCAGGGGCCCACACCGGGGAGCTGTTTTTT.